This record concerns one T cell receptor (beta chain) sequence. Antigen: not known. The CDR3 runs 15 residues. V was trimmed by 4 bases and J by 5 bases, leaving 17 bases between them. Germline values: CDR1 SGHNT, CDR2 YENEEA. The sample originates from a study of OX40 agonist ivuxolimab in advanced cancers. Whole-study results and caveats: Normalized T-cell clonal expansion was also low in some nonresponders. No determination was made of the antigen specificity of the expanded peripheral T cells.

Sequencing used immunoSEQ multiplex PCR; TCRdb keeps in-frame clones, though not all of them. The sample shows around 80,000 clones, roughly 78% of them seen only once. This receptor was taken from an adult with an advanced solid tumor such as melanoma, head and neck, liver or kidney cancer. Sample: CD4+ or CD8+ T cells sorted from blood, taken in a trial of the OX40 agonist ivuxolimab. This chain uses TRBV11-3 with TRBJ2-5, with D possibly TRBD2 on 5 matching bases. The CDR3 nucleotides are TGTGCCAGCAGCTACGGCCGGGCCCCGGGGGAGACCCAGTACTTC. Amino acid sequence: CASSYGRAPGETQYF.